The clone carrying this T cell receptor beta chain turned up a few times. Its matching antigen is unknown. This sample is part of a study of cytomegalovirus exposure and HLA in healthy donors. Study-wide findings and caveats: The authors confirmed in vitro that a few CMV-associated chains were specific for CMV antigens. Reportedly, diagnosis of cytomegalovirus status by the classifier showed high specificity and sensitivity. Listed as cytomegalovirus-associated were 164 TCR beta chains.

A multiplex PCR was run with 60 Vbeta primers and 13 Jbeta primers. Data came from immunoSEQ multiplex PCR; TCRdb stores just in-frame clones and leaves some out. The data show roughly 120,000 clones, under 85% seen once. Sequencing was carried out using PBMCs. The source of this sequence is a woman younger than 30 in good health and CMV-seronegative.

In DNA form, the CDR3 reads TGCAGCGTTGGGGCAGTCCACGAGCAGTACTTC. This gives the protein CSVGAVHEQYF. The V and J genes are TRBV29-1 and TRBJ2-7, with D hard to call. Between the trimmed V and J ends, which lost 4 bases and 5 bases, there was a span of 9 bases. CDR1 and CDR2 from the germline V gene are SQVTM and ANQGSEA. The CDR3 is 11 amino acids.